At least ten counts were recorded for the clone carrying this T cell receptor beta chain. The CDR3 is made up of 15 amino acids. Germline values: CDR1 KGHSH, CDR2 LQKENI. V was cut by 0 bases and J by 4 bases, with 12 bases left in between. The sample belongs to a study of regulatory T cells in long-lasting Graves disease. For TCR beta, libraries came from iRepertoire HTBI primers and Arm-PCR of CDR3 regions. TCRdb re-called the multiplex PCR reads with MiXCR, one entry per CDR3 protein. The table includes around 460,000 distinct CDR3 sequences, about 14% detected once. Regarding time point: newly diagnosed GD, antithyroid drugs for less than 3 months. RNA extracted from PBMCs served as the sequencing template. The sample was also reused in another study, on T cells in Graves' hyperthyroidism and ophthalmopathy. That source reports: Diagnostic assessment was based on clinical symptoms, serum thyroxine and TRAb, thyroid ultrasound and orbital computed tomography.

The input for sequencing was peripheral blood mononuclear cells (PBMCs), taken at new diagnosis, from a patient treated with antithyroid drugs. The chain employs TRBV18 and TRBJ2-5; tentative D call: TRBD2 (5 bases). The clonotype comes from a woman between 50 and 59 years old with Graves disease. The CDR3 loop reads CASSPPGLAGETQYF. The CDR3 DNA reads TGTGCCAGCTCACCACCGGGATTGGCGGGAGAGACCCAGTACTTC.